Listed here are 16 T cell receptor beta chains from one sample, sequenced in a study of cytomegalovirus exposure and HLA in healthy donors. The PCR was carried out with 60 Vbeta primers and 13 Jbeta primers. The protocol was immunoSEQ multiplex PCR, while the TCRdb copy is restricted to in-frame clones and leaves out a portion. This table has approximately 130,000 clones, about 79% appearing once. Sequences were obtained from PBMCs. These receptors originate from a man between 50 and 59 years old in good health and CMV-seronegative.

The J gene is TRBJ2-3, the V gene TRBV5-1; 11 bases fit TRBD2. CDR1 is SGHRS, CDR2 YFSETQ, per germline. Unmatched junction bases numbered 4, after V lost 1 base and J lost 3 bases. The CDR3 consists of 16 residues. The CDR3: CASSLLAGGPTDTQYF. The CDR3 region has the DNA TGCGCCAGCAGCTTGTTAGCGGGGGGGCCGACAGATACGCAGTATTTT. The full variable domain, in which reference TRBV5-1 and TRBJ2-3 provide the parts outside the CDR3, is KAGVTQTPRYLIKTRGQQVTLSCSPISGHRSVSWYQQTPGQGLQFLFEYFSETQRNKGNFPGRFSGRQFSNSRSEMNVSTLELGDSALYLCASSLLAGGPTDTQYFGPGTRLTVL.

This clone was found a few times. V gene TRBV7-3 combines with J gene TRBJ2-2; 9 bases align to TRBD1. The germline V gene has CDR1 SGHTA and CDR2 FQGTGA. CDR3 length: 18 amino acids. V lost 3 bases, J lost 5 bases, and 13 bases stayed unmatched. The CDR3 nucleotides are TGTGCCAGCAGCTTCACCGGGACAGGGAGGGAAGGTACCGGGGAGCTGTTTTTT. Residues: CASSFTGTGREGTGELFF. The full variable domain, completed using reference TRBV7-3 and TRBJ2-2, is GAGVSQTPSNKVTEKGKYVELRCDPISGHTALYWYRQSLGQGPEFLIYFQGTGAADDSGLPNDRFFAVRPEGSVSTLKIQRTERGDSAVYLCASSFTGTGREGTGELFFGEGSRLTVL.

V is TRBV2 and J is TRBJ1-5, with D maybe TRBD1 (6 bases). This CDR3 is 15 amino acids long. The ends were cut back, 6 bases at V and 3 bases at J, with 15 bases in the middle. Germline lookup yields CDR1 SNHLY and CDR2 FYNNEI. CDR3 protein: CASRDSERLNQPQHF. The CDR3 bases are TGTGCCAGCAGGGACAGTGAACGCCTCAATCAGCCCCAGCATTTT. The variable domain in full, completed from reference TRBV2 and TRBJ1-5, reads EPEVTQTPSHQVTQMGQEVILRCVPISNHLYFYWYRQILGQKVEFLVSFYNNEISEKSEIFDDQFSVERPDGSNFTLKIRSTKLEDSAMYFCASRDSERLNQPQHFGDGTRLSIL.

The rearrangement joins TRBV19 to TRBJ1-3; D not resolved. The V end lost 5 bases, the J end lost 1 base, and 12 bases lay between the germline ends. Germline V gene data show CDR1 as LNHDA and CDR2 as SQIVND (reference sequence). The CDR3 is 15 amino acids. The CDR3 here is CASSRELTSGNTIYF. The CDR3 DNA reads TGTGCCAGTAGTCGGGAACTGACTTCTGGAAACACCATATATTTT.

The chain couples TRBV5-8 to TRBJ1-1, with 10 positions matching TRBD1. The CDR3 runs to 14 residues. Germline V CDR1 and CDR2: SGHTS, YDEGEE. Germline trimming cut 4 bases from V and 5 bases from J; bases unmatched to any gene: 5. The CDR3 sequence is CASSRPGQGTEAFF. The CDR3 DNA follows: TGTGCCAGCAGCAGGCCGGGACAGGGGACTGAAGCTTTCTTT. Combining the CDR3 with reference TRBV5-8 and TRBJ1-1 gives the whole variable domain EAGVTQSPTHLIKTRGQQATLRCSPISGHTSVYWYQQALGLGLQFLLWYDEGEERNRGNFPPRFSGRQFPNYSSELNVNALELEDSALYLCASSRPGQGTEAFFGQGTRLTVV.

This clone has only a few counts. The chain uses TRBV9 and TRBJ2-5, with 9 bases matching TRBD1. The end of the DNA fits TRBJ2-7 better, so the J call may be wrong. The germline CDR1 and CDR2 sequences are SGDLS and YYNGEE. The CDR3 is made up of 14 amino acids. CDR3: CASSFGQGRYEQYF. The CDR3 nucleotides read TGTGCCAGCAGCTTCGGACAGGGGAGGTACGAGCAGTACTTC.

V usage is TRBV5-1 and J usage is TRBJ2-2, with D unclear. The CDR3 spans 13 residues. Trimming shortened V by 1 base and J by 4 bases, and 5 bases separated the two germline ends. Germline V gives CDR1 SGHRS, CDR2 YFSETQ. As DNA, the CDR3 is TGCGCCAGCAGCTTGACGGGCACCGGGGAGCTGTTTTTT. It yields the protein CASSLTGTGELFF.

The chain employs TRBV4-3 and TRBJ1-4; D may be TRBD1 (6 bases). This CDR3 region has 15 residues. V was clipped by 0 bases and J by 7 bases, with 12 bases between them. CDR1 and CDR2 (germline): LGHNA, YSLEER. CDR3: CASSQDAGEGEKLFF. CDR3 in DNA: TGCGCCAGCAGCCAAGATGCAGGGGAAGGTGAAAAACTGTTTTTT.

The V call is TRBV7-9, the J call TRBJ2-3, with 8 nucleotides matching TRBD2. With V trimmed by 6 bases and J by 2 bases, 10 bases remained unmatched. The CDR3 is made up of 16 amino acids. From germline, CDR1 is SEHNR and CDR2 FQNEAQ (reference sequence). The CDR3 here is CASRRYGGGTTDTQYF. The CDR3 region has the DNA TGTGCCAGCAGGCGCTACGGGGGGGGAACCACAGATACGCAGTATTTT.

This sequence joins TRBV6-1 and TRBJ2-3, with TRBD2 identical over 9 bases. Germline loops: CDR1 MNHNS, CDR2 SASEGT. J lost 4 bases, V lost 2 bases, and 10 bases had no gene match. This CDR3 has 17 amino acids. The CDR3 coding sequence is TGTGCCAGCAGTGAATTCGGTGGCGGGGGGGGGTCAGATACGCAGTATTTT. Translation gives CASSEFGGGGGSDTQYF.

The table lists this clone with a few counts. J is TRBJ2-3 and V is TRBV4-1; D not certain. V was cut by 3 bases and J by 3 bases, with 4 bases left in between. CDR1 and CDR2 (germline): MGHRA, YSYEKL. CDR3 length: 12 amino acids. The CDR3 coding sequence is TGCGCCAGCAGCCACTCTACAGATACGCAGTATTTT. Translation: CASSHSTDTQYF.

This clone appeared a single time. The same CDR3 can be traced to other DNA sequences in this sample. The chain couples TRBV15 to TRBJ1-5, with D unresolved. CDR3 length: 14 amino acids. Germline V CDR1 and CDR2: LNHNV, YYDKDF (reference sequence). V lost 0 bases, J lost 2 bases, and 5 bases lay in between. The CDR3 is CATSRDLGNQPQHF. In DNA form, the CDR3 reads TGTGCCACCAGCAGAGATCTTGGCAATCAGCCCCAGCATTTT.

The CDR3 protein is CASSHRDRMNTEAFF. The CDR3 nucleotides read TGTGCCAGCAGTCACCGGGACAGAATGAACACTGAAGCTTTCTTT. V is TRBV6-5 and J is TRBJ1-1; TRBD1 matches at 7 bases. CDR1 is MNHEY, CDR2 SVGAGI, per germline. The length of the CDR3 is 15 residues. Trimming cost V 5 bases and J 0 bases; bases outside gene matches: 6.

This clone was counted between two and nine times. V gene TRBV4-1 combines with J gene TRBJ1-1, with D possibly being TRBD1 (5 bases). This CDR3 is built from 15 residues. The ends were cut back, 1 base at V and 3 bases at J, with 12 bases in the middle. Germline CDR1 reads MGHRA; CDR2 reads YSYEKL. The CDR3 region is CASSQGGGLDTEAFF. CDR3 sequence (DNA): TGCGCCAGCAGCCAAGGGGGGGGTTTGGACACTGAAGCTTTCTTT.

V gene TRBV19 combines with J gene TRBJ1-2, with D tentatively TRBD1 (5 bases). The V and J ends lost 7 bases and 4 bases respectively, with 22 bases between them. This CDR3 has 16 amino acids. CDR1 is LNHDA, CDR2 SQIVND, per germline (reference sequence). CDR3 sequence reads: CASTANLDNSAYGYTF. CDR3 coding DNA: TGTGCCAGTACCGCAAACCTGGACAACTCCGCCTATGGCTACACCTTC.

V is TRBV9 and J is TRBJ1-1; 7 positions agree with TRBD1. Trimming at V came to 3 bases and at J to 6 bases, leaving 14 bases not matched to a gene. Germline CDR1 SGDLS, CDR2 YYNGEE. The CDR3 spans 16 residues. The CDR3 DNA sequence: TGTGCCAGCAGCGGGACCCAGGGGGGAAGGCATCCTGAAGCTTTCTTT. Translated, it gives CASSGTQGGRHPEAFF.